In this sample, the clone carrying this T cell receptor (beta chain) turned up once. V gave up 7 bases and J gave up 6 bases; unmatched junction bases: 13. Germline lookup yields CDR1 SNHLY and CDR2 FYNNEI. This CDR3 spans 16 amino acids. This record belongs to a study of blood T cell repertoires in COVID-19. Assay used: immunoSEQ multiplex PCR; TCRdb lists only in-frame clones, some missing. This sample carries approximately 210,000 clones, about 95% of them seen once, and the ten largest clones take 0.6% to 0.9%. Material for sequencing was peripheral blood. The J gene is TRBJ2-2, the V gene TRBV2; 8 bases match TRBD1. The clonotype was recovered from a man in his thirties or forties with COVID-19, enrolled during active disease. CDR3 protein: CASKERVQGDPGELFF. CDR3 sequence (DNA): TGTGCCAGCAAAGAGAGGGTACAGGGGGATCCCGGGGAGCTGTTTTTT.